The next 29 T cell receptor beta chains were all read from a single sample in a study of T cell repertoires in cytomegalovirus infection. TCRdb re-called the reads with MiXCR, one entry per CDR3 protein. The sample has a few hundred thousand distinct CDR3 sequences, 34% seen once. Antigens for these TCRs are unknown. The sample consisted of cultured PBMCs, taken from culture after CMV antigen stimulation. The origin of the receptors is a human donor in good health (CMV status not recorded). Some clones in this sample may be carry-over from other donors' samples.

The V and J genes are TRBV15 and TRBJ2-3, with D possibly being TRBD2 (7 bases). V lost 4 bases to trimming and J lost 2 bases, with 13 bases between them. CDR1 is LNHNV and CDR2 is YYDKDF in the germline V gene (reference sequence). There are 15 residues in the CDR3. The CDR3 loop is CATSKGGGATDTQYF. The CDR3, as DNA: TGTGCCACCAGCAAAGGGGGGGGTGCCACAGATACGCAGTATTTT.

This clonotype was seen a few times. The chain is built from TRBV6-6 and TRBJ1-1, with 7 nucleotides matching TRBD1. CDR3 size: 13 residues. The V gene end was trimmed by 6 bases and the J gene end by 7 bases; junction bases not matched to a gene: 8. Germline-derived CDR1 and CDR2 are MNHNY and SVGAGI (reference sequence). The DNA of the CDR3 is TGTGCCAGCAGCCTTACAGGGGTCGTTGAAGCTTTCTTT. This translates into CASSLTGVVEAFF.

This chain connects TRBV5-1 to TRBJ2-7, with no clear D. The length of the CDR3 is 14 residues. CDR1 is SGHRS and CDR2 is YFSETQ in the germline V gene. The V and J ends lost 0 bases and 0 bases respectively, with 7 bases between them. The CDR3 sequence is CASSLDGYSYEQYF. The CDR3 DNA is TGCGCCAGCAGCTTGGACGGCTACTCCTACGAGCAGTACTTC.

The rearrangement links TRBV19 to TRBJ1-2; 7 bases align to TRBD1. In germline, CDR1 is LNHDA, CDR2 SQIVND (reference sequence). V gave up 4 bases and J gave up 7 bases; unmatched junction bases: 12. CDR3 length: 15 amino acids. This CDR3 is CASSRERQGARGYTF. In DNA, the CDR3 is TGTGCCAGTAGTAGGGAAAGACAGGGAGCGCGTGGCTACACCTTC. Supplemented by reference TRBV19 and TRBJ1-2, the full variable domain reads DGGITQSPKYLFRKEGQNVTLSCEQNLNHDAMYWYRQDPGQGLRLIYYSQIVNDFQKGDIAEGYSVSREKKESFPLTVTSAQKNPTAFYLCASSRERQGARGYTFGSGTRLTVV.

The V call is TRBV27, the J call TRBJ2-1; TRBD2 matches 9 bases. CDR3 length: 13 residues. Germline V gene sequence: CDR1 MNHEY, CDR2 SMNVEV (reference sequence). Trimming cost V 6 bases and J 8 bases; bases outside gene matches: 5. CDR3: CASRSRLADEQFF. In DNA form, the CDR3 reads TGTGCCAGCAGAAGCCGACTAGCGGATGAGCAGTTCTTC.

At least ten counts were recorded for this clonotype. In DNA, the CDR3 is TGTGCCAGCAGCTTAGACTCTAGCGGGAGTACTGATACGCAGTATTTT. Protein product: CASSLDSSGSTDTQYF. The chain is built from TRBV7-2 and TRBJ2-3; TRBD2 aligns across 10 bases. Losses at the gene ends were 1 base for V and 6 bases for J; bases not matched to a gene: 7. CDR1 and CDR2 from the germline V gene are SGHTA and FQGNSA. The CDR3 runs 16 residues.

This rearrangement joins TRBV7-2 to TRBJ2-2; weak D call: TRBD1 (6 bases). Trimming cost V 2 bases and J 6 bases, with 13 bases left between them. Germline V CDR1 and CDR2: SGHTA, FQGNSA. The CDR3 spans 15 residues. The CDR3 DNA follows: TGTGCCAGCAGCTTAATCCCAGGGGTGTCCGGGGAGCTGTTTTTT. Translation gives CASSLIPGVSGELFF.

The V call is TRBV27, the J call TRBJ2-1; TRBD1 is a possible D gene (6 bases). Trimming removed 3 bases at V and 1 base at J, with 16 bases between. The CDR3 has 17 amino acids. Germline CDR1 MNHEY, CDR2 SMNVEV (reference sequence). This CDR3 reads CASSFPQGKVSYNEQFF. CDR3 bases: TGTGCCAGCAGTTTTCCCCAGGGGAAAGTTTCCTACAATGAGCAGTTCTTC.

The chain carries TRBV19 and TRBJ2-5; 12 positions match TRBD1. This CDR3 has 14 residues. Trimming cost V 10 bases and J 4 bases; bases outside gene matches: 7. The germline V gene has CDR1 LNHDA and CDR2 SQIVND (reference sequence). As DNA, the CDR3 is TGTGCCACGCGGGACAGGGGGCCTCCAGAGACCCAGTACTTC. This translates into CATRDRGPPETQYF.

This clonotype was observed a handful of times. The chain has TRBV19 and TRBJ2-1, with unresolved D. The germline V and J ends were trimmed by 5 bases and 6 bases, with 17 bases remaining between them. The CDR3 has 15 amino acids. From germline, CDR1 is LNHDA and CDR2 SQIVND (reference sequence). CDR3 DNA: TGTGCCAGTAGTTGGAGTTCCCCCACGGGCAATGAGCAGTTCTTC. It is translated as CASSWSSPTGNEQFF. The complete variable domain, with remaining parts taken from reference TRBV19 and TRBJ2-1, reads DGGITQSPKYLFRKEGQNVTLSCEQNLNHDAMYWYRQDPGQGLRLIYYSQIVNDFQKGDIAEGYSVSREKKESFPLTVTSAQKNPTAFYLCASSWSSPTGNEQFFGPGTRLTVL.

The V gene is TRBV10-3, the J gene TRBJ2-5; D gene unclear. This CDR3 spans 12 amino acids. Trimming stripped 3 bases from V and 5 bases from J, with 7 bases between. Germline CDR1 and CDR2: ENHRY and SYGVKD. CDR3: CAISDSRETQYF. CDR3 coding DNA: TGTGCCATCAGTGATTCAAGGGAGACCCAGTACTTC.

The rearrangement links TRBV7-9 to TRBJ2-6; a weak D match, TRBD1 (6 bases). CDR1 and CDR2 from the germline V gene are SEHNR and FQNEAQ (reference sequence). V lost 5 bases and J lost 0, with 17 bases in between. This CDR3 comprises 18 residues. As DNA, the CDR3 is TGTGCCAGCAGCACTGGACAGCTACGACCCTCTGGGGCCAACGTCCTGACTTTC. Translating it yields CASSTGQLRPSGANVLTF. The complete variable domain, with remaining parts taken from reference TRBV7-9 and TRBJ2-6, reads DTGVSQNPRHKITKRGQNVTFRCDPISEHNRLYWYRQTLGQGPEFLTYFQNEAQLEKSRLLSDRFSAERPKGSFSTLEIQRTEQGDSAMYLCASSTGQLRPSGANVLTFGAGSRLTVL.

This clonotype was observed a handful of times. This chain uses TRBV7-2 with TRBJ2-1, with 9 bases identical to TRBD2. The V and J ends lost 3 bases and 9 bases, in that order; junction bases with no gene match: 6. The CDR3 consists of 14 residues. Germline V gives CDR1 SGHTA, CDR2 FQGNSA. The CDR3 sequence is CASSFSSGIAEQFF. The CDR3 nucleotides read TGTGCCAGCAGCTTTTCTAGCGGGATAGCTGAGCAGTTCTTC.

For this clonotype: A read error may account for a junction end that differs from germline. The chain is built from TRBV7-2 and TRBJ1-6, with D possibly matching TRBD1 (6 bases). The CDR3 extends over 14 amino acids. The germline CDR1 and CDR2 sequences are SGHTA and FQGNSA. The CDR3 here is CASNLGGYSSPLHF. CDR3 DNA sequence: TGTGCCAGCAACTTAGGGGGGTACAGCTCACCCCTCCACTTT.

This clonotype came up many times. The chain is built from TRBV7-2 and TRBJ2-3; D unresolved. Germline V gene data show CDR1 as SGHTA and CDR2 as FQGNSA. With 3 bases removed from V and 2 bases from J, the gap between germline ends came to 6 bases. CDR3 length: 13 residues. This CDR3 is CASSFGHTDTQYF. The CDR3 DNA reads TGTGCCAGCAGCTTTGGTCACACAGATACGCAGTATTTT.

The rearrangement links TRBV24-1 to TRBJ2-5, with a tentative D call TRBD1 (6 bases). The V and J ends lost 5 bases and 3 bases respectively, with 18 bases between them. CDR3 size: 16 residues. CDR1 is KGHDR and CDR2 is SFDVKD in the germline V gene. Here the CDR3 reads CATSGNPGHQKETQYF. CDR3 nucleotides: TGTGCCACCAGTGGCAACCCGGGACACCAAAAAGAGACCCAGTACTTC.

The rearrangement links TRBV28 to TRBJ1-6, with D possibly TRBD1 on 5 matching bases. Germline CDR1 is MDHEN and CDR2 is SYDVKM. Trimming removed 7 bases at V and 10 bases at J, with 23 bases between. The length of the CDR3 is 16 residues. DNA of the CDR3: TGTGCCAGCACCACACAACAAGGGGCAGGTAGCTCACCCCTCCACTTT. It specifies CASTTQQGAGSSPLHF.

The chain combines TRBV12-3 or TRBV12-4 with TRBJ2-3; TRBD2 matches at 11 bases. This CDR3 contains 17 residues. Trimming took 6 bases from V and 1 from J; bases not matched to a gene: 9. CDR3 in amino acids: CASSQGLAETRTDTQYF. In DNA form, the CDR3 reads TGTGCCAGCAGCCAGGGACTAGCGGAAACCCGCACAGATACGCAGTATTTT.

The chain carries TRBV7-2 and TRBJ2-3; D is ambiguous. The V gene lost 2 bases and the J gene lost 2 bases, with 11 bases spanning the gap. CDR1 is SGHTA, CDR2 FQGNSA, per germline. The CDR3 has 15 amino acids. This chain's CDR3 is CASSLLRSYTDTQYF. In DNA, the CDR3 is TGTGCCAGCAGCTTATTGCGGAGTTACACAGATACGCAGTATTTT.

The chain joins TRBV20-1 to TRBJ2-5; 8 bases are a match to TRBD1. J was trimmed by 2 bases and V by 0 bases; bases with no gene match: 8. The CDR3 contains 16 residues. Germline values: CDR1 DFQATT, CDR2 SNEGSKA (reference sequence). The CDR3 here is CSARDLGRGPQETQYF. CDR3 coding DNA: TGCAGTGCTAGAGATCTTGGCAGGGGGCCACAAGAGACCCAGTACTTC.

This chain links TRBV28 with TRBJ2-7, with TRBD1 identical over 7 bases. Per the germline V gene, CDR1 is MDHEN and CDR2 is SYDVKM. The V segment lost 4 bases and the J segment 3 bases; nucleotides outside the gene matches: 9. The CDR3 loop spans 15 amino acids. The CDR3 region is CASSSTGTDFYEQYF. CDR3 nucleotides: TGTGCCAGCAGTTCCACCGGGACAGATTTCTACGAGCAGTACTTC. The variable domain in full, completed from reference TRBV28 and TRBJ2-7, reads DVKVTQSSRYLVKRTGEKVFLECVQDMDHENMFWYRQDPGLGLRLIYFSYDVKMKEKGDIPEGYSVSREKKERFSLILESASTNQTSMYLCASSSTGTDFYEQYFGPGTRLTVT.

J is TRBJ1-6 and V is TRBV6-1; D unresolved. The CDR3 consists of 12 residues. The V end lost 5 bases, the J end lost 12 bases, and 11 bases lay between the germline ends. Germline V gene data show CDR1 as MNHNS and CDR2 as SASEGT. CDR3 coding DNA: TGTGCCAGCAGTCCCGCAGTCGGACCCCTCCACTTT. Its protein is CASSPAVGPLHF.

The genes are TRBV20-1 and TRBJ2-1; 16 bases line up with TRBD2. The CDR3 extends over 16 amino acids. After removal of 0 bases from V and 14 bases from J, the junction contained 10 bases not matched to a gene. Germline-derived CDR1 and CDR2 are DFQATT and SNEGSKA (reference sequence). CDR3 nucleotide sequence: TGCAGTGCTAGAGATGACGGGACTAGCGGGAGGGGAGTGGAGTTCTTC. This sequence encodes CSARDDGTSGRGVEFF.

This clonotype has more than one count but fewer than ten. The chain combines TRBV2 with TRBJ2-7; D uncertain. Per the germline V gene, CDR1 is SNHLY and CDR2 is FYNNEI. V lost 9 bases, J lost 0 bases, and 9 bases lay in between. The CDR3 is made up of 12 amino acids. Here the CDR3 DNA reads TGTGCCAGTGGACGGAGCTCCTACGAGCAGTACTTC. This sequence encodes CASGRSSYEQYF.

This clonotype was counted many times. The chain carries TRBV7-2 and TRBJ2-3, with a weak D call TRBD2 (5 bases). Deletions cut 4 bases from V and 4 bases from J, with 24 bases between. This CDR3 region has 18 residues. Germline loops: CDR1 SGHTA, CDR2 FQGNSA. The CDR3 DNA follows: TGTGCCAGCAGCTCCCCCCGGCTAGCCCAAGCTTGGGCAGATACGCAGTATTTT. Its translation: CASSSPRLAQAWADTQYF.

This clonotype was found a few times. V and J are TRBV12-3 or TRBV12-4 and TRBJ2-3, with D perhaps matching TRBD1 or TRBD2 (5 bases each). This CDR3 contains 16 residues. The ends were cut back, 6 bases at V and 2 bases at J, with 18 bases in the middle. This chain's CDR3 is CASRPVGTEDTDTQYF. The CDR3 coding sequence is TGTGCCAGCAGGCCCGTCGGGACGGAGGACACAGATACGCAGTATTTT.

The V gene is TRBV5-5, the J gene TRBJ1-2; 10 bases align to TRBD1. Germline CDR1 and CDR2: SGHKS and YYEKEE (reference sequence). After removal of 5 bases from V and 6 bases from J, the junction contained 10 bases not matched to a gene. The CDR3 sequence is 15 residues long. CDR3 region: CASRRPGQGRDGYTF. In DNA form, the CDR3 reads TGTGCCAGCAGACGCCCGGGACAGGGGAGGGATGGCTACACCTTC.

V is TRBV24-1 and J is TRBJ2-3, with TRBD1 identical over 7 bases. Per the germline V gene, CDR1 is KGHDR and CDR2 is SFDVKD. This CDR3 spans 16 amino acids. J was trimmed by 0 bases and V by 4 bases; bases with no gene match: 6. Written as DNA, the CDR3 is TGTGCCACCAGTGACGCACAGGGGAAAAGCACAGATACGCAGTATTTT. Encoded protein: CATSDAQGKSTDTQYF.

This chain links TRBV6-5 with TRBJ2-2; no clear D gene. This CDR3 has 15 amino acids. Per the germline V gene, CDR1 is MNHEY and CDR2 is SVGAGI. V dropped 6 bases and J dropped 1 base, with 12 bases sitting between them. Here the CDR3 reads CASRNVKLNTGELFF. The CDR3 bases are TGTGCCAGCAGGAACGTAAAGCTGAACACCGGGGAGCTGTTTTTT.